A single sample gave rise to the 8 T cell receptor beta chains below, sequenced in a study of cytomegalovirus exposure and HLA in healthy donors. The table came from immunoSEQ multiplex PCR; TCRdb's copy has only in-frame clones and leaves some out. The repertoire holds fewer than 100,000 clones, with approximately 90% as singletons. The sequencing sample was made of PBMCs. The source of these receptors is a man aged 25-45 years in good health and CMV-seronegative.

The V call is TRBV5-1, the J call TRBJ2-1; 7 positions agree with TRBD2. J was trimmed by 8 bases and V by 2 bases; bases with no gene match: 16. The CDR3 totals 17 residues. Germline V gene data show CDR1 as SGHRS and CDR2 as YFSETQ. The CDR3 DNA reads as TGCGCCAGCAGCTTCTTCGGGGGAGGGCCGGGCCTCGATGAGCAGTTCTTC. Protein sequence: CASSFFGGGPGLDEQFF.

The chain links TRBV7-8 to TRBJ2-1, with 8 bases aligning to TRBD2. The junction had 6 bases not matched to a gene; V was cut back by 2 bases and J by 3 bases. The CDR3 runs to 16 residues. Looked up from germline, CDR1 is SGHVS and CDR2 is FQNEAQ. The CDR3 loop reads CASSLTGTSLYNEQFF. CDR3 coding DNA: TGTGCCAGCAGCTTAACCGGGACTAGTCTCTACAATGAGCAGTTCTTC.

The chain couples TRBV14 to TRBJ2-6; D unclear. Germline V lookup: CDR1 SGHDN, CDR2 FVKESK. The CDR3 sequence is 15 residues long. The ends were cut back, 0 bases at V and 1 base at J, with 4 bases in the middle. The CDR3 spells CASSQDPSGANVLTF. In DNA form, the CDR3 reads TGTGCCAGCAGCCAAGACCCATCTGGGGCCAACGTCCTGACTTTC.

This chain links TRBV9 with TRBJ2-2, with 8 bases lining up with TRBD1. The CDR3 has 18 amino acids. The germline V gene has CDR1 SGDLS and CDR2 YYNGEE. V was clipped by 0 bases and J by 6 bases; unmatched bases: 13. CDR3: CASSVDPRGDRLAGELFF. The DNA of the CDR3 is TGTGCCAGCAGCGTAGATCCAAGGGGGGACAGGTTGGCCGGGGAGCTGTTTTTT.

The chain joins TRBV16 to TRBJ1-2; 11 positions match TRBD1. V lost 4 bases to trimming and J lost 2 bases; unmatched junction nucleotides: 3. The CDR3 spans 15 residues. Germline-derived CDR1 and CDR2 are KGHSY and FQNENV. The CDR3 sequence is CASSLRTGGNYGYTF. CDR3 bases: TGTGCCAGCAGCCTGAGGACAGGGGGCAACTATGGCTACACCTTC.

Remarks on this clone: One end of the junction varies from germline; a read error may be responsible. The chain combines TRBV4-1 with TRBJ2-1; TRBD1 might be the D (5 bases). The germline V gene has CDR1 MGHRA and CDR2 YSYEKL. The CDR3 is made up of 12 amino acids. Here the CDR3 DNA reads TGCGCCAGCAGCCCCCCTCAGGGCGGACCGCTCTTC. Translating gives CASSPPQGGPLF.

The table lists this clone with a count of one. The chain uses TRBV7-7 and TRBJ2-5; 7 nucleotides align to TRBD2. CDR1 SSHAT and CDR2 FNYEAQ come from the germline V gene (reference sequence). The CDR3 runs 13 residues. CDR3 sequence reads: CATAAGRQETQYF. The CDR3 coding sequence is TGTGCTACGGCAGCGGGACGACAAGAGACCCAGTACTTC.

The CDR3, as DNA: TGTGCCAGTAGTCAAATAACCGGGACAGGGGACAATGAGCAGTTCTTC. Translating it yields CASSQITGTGDNEQFF. The chain has TRBV19 and TRBJ2-1, with 10 bases matching TRBD1. Trimming took 5 bases from V and 5 from J; bases not matched to a gene: 9. CDR1 is LNHDA and CDR2 is SQIVND in the germline V gene (reference sequence). The CDR3 spans 16 residues.